This T cell receptor beta chain emerged from a study of post-analysis software for immune sequencing data. Across the whole study: Courses of disease covered relapsing-remitting, secondary progressive and progressive-relapsing multiple sclerosis. Notes on the study in general: In patients, 4 to 6 TRBV segments were more frequent than in controls, with TRBV5-6, TRBV5-1 and TRBV20-1 among them. Multiple sclerosis was associated with a significant reduction in normalized Chao1 diversity relative to controls. Same-batch samples co-clustered strongly by F measure.

Unique-molecular-identifier-tagged TCR beta cDNA libraries were used. There were 1 to 10 million T cells, and some 500,000 cDNA molecules came from them. TCRdb reprocessed the PCR reads with MiXCR, giving one entry per CDR3 protein. The data show fewer than 850,000 distinct CDR3 sequences, with 25% to 30% seen just once and roughly 0.53% held by the top ten. This clonotype has more than one count but fewer than ten. Antigen: not known. CDR3 length: 15 amino acids. The V gene is TRBV21-1, the J gene TRBJ2-7. TRBV21-1 is tagged as a pseudogene. Input material: blood. This clonotype originated in a girl aged 5 to 17 with multiple sclerosis. As DNA, the CDR3 is TGTGCCAGCAGCAGGACCCCGAAGAGATTCTACGAGCAGTACTTC. This encodes CASSRTPKRFYEQYF.